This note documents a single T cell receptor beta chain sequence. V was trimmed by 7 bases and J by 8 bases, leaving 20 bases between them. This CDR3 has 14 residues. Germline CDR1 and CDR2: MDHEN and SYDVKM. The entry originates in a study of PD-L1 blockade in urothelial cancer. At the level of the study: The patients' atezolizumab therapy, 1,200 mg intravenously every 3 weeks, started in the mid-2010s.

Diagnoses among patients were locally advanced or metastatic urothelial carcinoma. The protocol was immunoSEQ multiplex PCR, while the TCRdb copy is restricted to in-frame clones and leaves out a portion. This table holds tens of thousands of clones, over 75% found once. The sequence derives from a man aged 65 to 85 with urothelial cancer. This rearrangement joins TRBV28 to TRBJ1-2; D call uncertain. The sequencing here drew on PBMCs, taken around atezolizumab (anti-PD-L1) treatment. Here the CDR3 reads CASIAQLTSRGYTF. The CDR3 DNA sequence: TGTGCCAGCATTGCCCAACTGACATCCCGGGGCTACACCTTC.